This TCR beta chain was sequenced during a study of blood T cell repertoires in COVID-19. The CDR3 extends over 17 amino acids. Germline assignment: CDR1 LGHNA and CDR2 YSLEER. Trimming cost V 0 bases and J 6 bases, with 18 bases left between them. TCRdb's copy holds only in-frame clones and misses some; the assay was immunoSEQ multiplex PCR. The table includes about 99,000 clones, roughly 82% detected once. Sequenced input: peripheral blood. The chain uses TRBV4-3 and TRBJ2-1, with a tentative D call TRBD2 (5 bases). The receptor's source is a man between 60 and 70 years old with acute or convalescent COVID-19. Here the CDR3 reads CASSQERARLVANEQFF. The CDR3 DNA is TGCGCCAGCAGCCAAGAGAGGGCACGACTTGTAGCCAATGAGCAGTTCTTC.